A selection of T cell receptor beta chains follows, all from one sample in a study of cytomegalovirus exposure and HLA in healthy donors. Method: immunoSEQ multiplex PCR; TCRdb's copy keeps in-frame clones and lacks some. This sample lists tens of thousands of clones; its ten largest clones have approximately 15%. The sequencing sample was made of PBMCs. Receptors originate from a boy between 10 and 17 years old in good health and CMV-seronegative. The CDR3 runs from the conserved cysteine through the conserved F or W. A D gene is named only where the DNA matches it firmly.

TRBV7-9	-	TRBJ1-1	TGTGCCAGCAGCTTAAATTCAGGGAACACTGAAGCTTTCTTT	CASSLNSGNTEAFF
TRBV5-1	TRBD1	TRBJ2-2	TGCGCCAGCAGCTTTGCCGGGGCAGGGGGCACCGGGGAGCTGTTTTTT	CASSFAGAGGTGELFF
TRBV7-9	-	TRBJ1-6	TGTGCCAGCAGCTTAGGACAGCCTAATTCACCCCTCCACTTT	CASSLGQPNSPLHF
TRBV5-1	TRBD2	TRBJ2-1	TGCGCCAGCAGCTTGGATGCGGGAGAGTCCTACAATGAGCAGTTCTTC	CASSLDAGESYNEQFF
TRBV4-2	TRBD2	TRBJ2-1	TGTGCCAGCAGCAAGGAGGGGACTAGCGGGGGATCCTACAATGAGCAGTTCTTC	CASSKEGTSGGSYNEQFF
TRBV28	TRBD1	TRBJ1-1	TGTGCCAGCAGTTCCACAGGGGGCCTTGAAGCTTTCTTT	CASSSTGGLEAFF
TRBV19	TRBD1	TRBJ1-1	TGTGCCAGTAGTATAAGGACAGGGGCGGTGAACACTGAAGCTTTCTTT	CASSIRTGAVNTEAFF
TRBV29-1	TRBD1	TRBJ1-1	TGCAGGACAGGGGACTGGGACACTGAAGCTTTCTTT	CRTGDWDTEAFF
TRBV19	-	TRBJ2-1	TGTGCCAGTAGGGAGGGCTTCGAGCAGTTCTTC	CASREGFEQFF
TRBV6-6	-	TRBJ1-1	TGTGCCAGCAGGCCCCCAGGGTTGAACACTGAAGCTTTCTTT	CASRPPGLNTEAFF